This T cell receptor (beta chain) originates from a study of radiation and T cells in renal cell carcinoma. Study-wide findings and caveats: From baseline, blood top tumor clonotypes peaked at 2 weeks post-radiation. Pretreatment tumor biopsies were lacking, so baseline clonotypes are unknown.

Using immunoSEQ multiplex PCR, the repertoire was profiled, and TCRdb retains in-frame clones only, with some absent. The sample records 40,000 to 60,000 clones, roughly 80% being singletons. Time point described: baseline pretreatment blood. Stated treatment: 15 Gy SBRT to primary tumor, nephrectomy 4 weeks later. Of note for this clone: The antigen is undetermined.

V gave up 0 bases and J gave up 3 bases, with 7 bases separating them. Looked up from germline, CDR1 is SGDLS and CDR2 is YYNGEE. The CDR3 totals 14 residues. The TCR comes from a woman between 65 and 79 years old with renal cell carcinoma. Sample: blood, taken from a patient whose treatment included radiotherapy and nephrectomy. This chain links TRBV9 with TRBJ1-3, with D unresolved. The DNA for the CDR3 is TGTGCCAGCAGCGTAGGAGCGTTTGGAAACACCATATATTTT. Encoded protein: CASSVGAFGNTIYF.